The sequence of this TCR beta chain was determined in a study of cytomegalovirus exposure and HLA in healthy donors. Study-wide results and limits: A later analysis, which compared TCR beta chains of equal frequency, found the HLA-associated ones more clonally expanded. Both high specificity and high sensitivity reportedly marked the classifier's diagnosis of cytomegalovirus status.

Of note for this clone: Its antigen is not identified.

The PCR had 60 Vbeta and 13 Jbeta primers. The method was immunoSEQ multiplex PCR; TCRdb's version includes in-frame clones alone and lacks a portion of them. In the table there are about 140,000 clones, about 84% of which are singletons. The sequence was obtained from a man aged 50 to 59 in good health and CMV-seronegative. The sample taken for sequencing was PBMCs.

In DNA form, the CDR3 reads TGTGCCAGCAGTTACGTGGGGCTTCAAGAGACCCAGTACTTC. Amino acids: CASSYVGLQETQYF. The chain is built from TRBV6-5 and TRBJ2-5, with TRBD1 as a possible D gene (5 bases). Trimming shortened V by 2 bases and J by 2 bases, and 9 bases separated the two germline ends. Germline values: CDR1 MNHEY, CDR2 SVGAGI. This CDR3 has 14 residues.